This TCR beta chain emerged from a study of neurological immune-mediated disorders. Germline CDR1 is LGHDT and CDR2 is YNNKEL (reference sequence). The V and J ends lost 4 bases and 6 bases, in that order; junction bases with no gene match: 13. CDR3 length: 16 amino acids. 5'RACE with 10-nucleotide random UMIs produced the cDNA. TCRdb recomputed calls from the 5' RACE reads with MiXCR, one row per CDR3 protein. The sample includes fewer than 85,000 distinct CDR3 sequences, 4.3% of them seen just once. Time point denoted: longitudinal time-point 3. Unsorted libraries used 2 million PBMCs kept at -80 degrees C. Study results and caveats: Any association between clinical or MRI features and the multiple sclerosis repertoire cluster was absent. Phylogenetic grouping assigned the repertoires of 18 of 34 multiple sclerosis patients to a single cluster of related CDR3 sequences. This cluster may be a repertoire-level signature.

At least ten counts were recorded for this clonotype. Its antigen is unknown. The chain uses TRBV3-1 and TRBJ2-3; 7 bases agree with TRBD1. The sample taken for sequencing was PBMCs. The receptor's source is an older woman with multiple sclerosis. Here the CDR3 DNA reads TGTGCCAGCAGCCCCTATACAGGACAGGTAGTGGATACGCAGTATTTT. Amino acids: CASSPYTGQVVDTQYF.